The rows below give T cell receptor beta chains drawn from one sample of a study of blood T cell repertoires in COVID-19. Assay used: immunoSEQ multiplex PCR; TCRdb lists only in-frame clones, some missing. The table has approximately 140,000 clones, roughly 80% seen once. The sample consisted of peripheral blood. The receptors were gathered from a woman in her forties with active or convalescent COVID-19. Both conserved end residues are part of each CDR3. A D gene is named only where the DNA matches it firmly. Size values are once, few and many counts, or a class for expanded clones, and some rows have none.

d_gene,v_gene,j_gene,abundance,CDR3nt,CDR3aa
.,TRBV28,TRBJ1-5,few,TGTGCCAGCAGTTTAGGCATGGGCTTTCGTCAGCCCCAGCATTTT,CASSLGMGFRQPQHF
.,TRBV19,TRBJ2-3,.,TGTGCCAGCTCTTCCAAGGGGCATATAGATACGCAGTATTTT,CASSSKGHIDTQYF
.,TRBV18,TRBJ2-4,.,TGTGCCAGCTCAAACTCCCGGACGGGGTGGGACTTC,CASSNSRTGWDF
.,TRBV7-9,TRBJ2-7,.,TGTGCCAGCAGCTTCGGACCCCGGGAGCTCCACGAGCAGTACTTC,CASSFGPRELHEQYF
.,TRBV4-1,TRBJ1-2,.,TGCGCCAGCAGCCAAGCGGGGAGTGGGCGAAACTATGGCTACACCTTC,CASSQAGSGRNYGYTF
.,TRBV3-1/TRBV3-2,TRBJ2-5,.,TGTGCCAGCAGCCAAGATCTAGGCCTCTCGGAGACCCAGTACTTC,CASSQDLGLSETQYF
TRBD1,TRBV6-5,TRBJ1-4,.,TGTGCCAGCAGCCTGGACAGGGTTGGGAATGAAAAACTGTTTTTT,CASSLDRVGNEKLFF
TRBD1,TRBV29-1,TRBJ1-2,.,TGCAGCGCCGAGAGAGACAGGGGAGGAGGCTACACCTTC,CSAERDRGGGYTF
TRBD1,TRBV6-4,TRBJ1-4,.,TGTGCCAGCACCCAAAACCCGGGACAGGCGCCACTGTTTTTT,CASTQNPGQAPLFF
TRBD1,TRBV5-1,TRBJ1-4,.,TGCGCCAGCAGCTCCCATACAGGGGCCAGGACTAATGAAAAACTGTTTTTT,CASSSHTGARTNEKLFF
TRBD1,TRBV28,TRBJ1-1,.,TGTGCCAGCAGTTTAGACAGGGGGGGACGGATGAACACTGAAGCTTTCTTT,CASSLDRGGRMNTEAFF
.,TRBV28,TRBJ2-5,.,TGTGCCAGCAGTTTATGGTCCGTCGAGGCCGTAAAGACCCAGTACTTC,CASSLWSVEAVKTQYF
TRBD2,TRBV7-9,TRBJ2-3,.,TGTGCCAGCAGCTTGCCTAGCGGGACCCCTCAACCAGATACGCAGTATTTT,CASSLPSGTPQPDTQYF
TRBD1,TRBV3-1/TRBV3-2,TRBJ1-2,.,TGTGCCAGCAGCCCCACAGGGGGCGGTGGCTACACCTTC,CASSPTGGGGYTF
.,TRBV9,TRBJ1-2,.,TGTGCCAGCAGCCCCCGGGGTGGCTACACCTTC,CASSPRGGYTF
.,TRBV10-3,TRBJ1-1,.,TGTGCCGCTAACAGGGAGCCCCTGAACACTGAAGCTTTCTTT,CAANREPLNTEAFF
.,TRBV19,TRBJ2-7,.,TGTGCCAGTAGAAACGCGGGAACCTACGAGCAGTACTTC,CASRNAGTYEQYF
.,TRBV30,TRBJ1-1,.,TGTGCCTGGAGTGTGGGAACAGGGAAGACTGAAGCTTTCTTT,CAWSVGTGKTEAFF
.,TRBV14,TRBJ1-5,.,TGTGCCAGCAGGGTCAGGGGAAACAATCAGCCCCAGCATTTT,CASRVRGNNQPQHF
TRBD2,TRBV28,TRBJ2-7,.,TGTGCCAGCAGTAGGGGACTAGCGGGAGGCCCCTCCTACGAGCAGTACTTC,CASSRGLAGGPSYEQYF
TRBD2,TRBV19,TRBJ2-5,.,TGTGCCAGTAGCGGGGGGACTAGCGGGAGACAAGAGACCCAGTACTTC,CASSGGTSGRQETQYF
TRBD1,TRBV28,TRBJ1-5,once,TGTGCCAGCAGTTCCAGGGGGCGCGTTCAGCAGCCCCAGCATTTT,CASSSRGRVQQPQHF
TRBD1,TRBV5-6,TRBJ2-7,.,TGTGCCAGCAGCCCTACCGGGACAGAGGGGCGCGAGCAGTACTTC,CASSPTGTEGREQYF
TRBD1,TRBV19,TRBJ1-5,.,TGTGCCAGTAGTAATCGACAGGGACCTCAGCCCCAGCATTTT,CASSNRQGPQPQHF
.,TRBV19,TRBJ1-5,.,TGTGCCAGTAGGAGATTAAGCCGAGCGGGCAATCAGCCCCAGCATTTT,CASRRLSRAGNQPQHF
TRBD1,TRBV5-1,TRBJ2-2,.,TGCGCCAGCAGAGCCGGACAGGGATTCACCGGGGAGCTGTTTTTT,CASRAGQGFTGELFF
TRBD2,TRBV3-1/TRBV3-2,TRBJ2-5,.,TGTGCCAGCAGCCAAGATCGGGCGGGGGGGCCCCGAGAGACCCAGTACTTC,CASSQDRAGGPRETQYF
TRBD2,TRBV28,TRBJ2-2,once,TGTGCCAGCAGTTCTAGCGGGAGCGGGACCGGGGAGCTGTTTTTT,CASSSSGSGTGELFF
.,TRBV27,TRBJ1-1,.,TGTGCCAGCAGTGGAGCGCGTGCCCTCATGAACACTGAAGCTTTCTTT,CASSGARALMNTEAFF
TRBD2,TRBV28,TRBJ2-7,.,TGTGCCAGCAGCTCCACAGCGGGGAGCTCCTACGAGCAGTACTTC,CASSSTAGSSYEQYF
TRBD1,TRBV28,TRBJ1-2,.,TGTGCCAGCAGTCCGGGACAGGGTCGGAAAGGGGGCCTCGTCTATGGCTACACCTTC,CASSPGQGRKGGLVYGYTF
TRBD1,TRBV5-1,TRBJ1-2,.,TGCGCCAGCAGATATCCACCGGGACAGGGCCTCTATGGCTACACCTTC,CASRYPPGQGLYGYTF
.,TRBV7-2,TRBJ2-7,few,TGTGCCAGCAGCTTAGCACAGAGCTACGAGCAGTACTTC,CASSLAQSYEQYF
TRBD1,TRBV5-1,TRBJ2-7,.,TGCGCCAGCAGCTCTCAGGGGGACGAGCAGTACTTC,CASSSQGDEQYF
TRBD1,TRBV28,TRBJ1-5,once,TGTGCCAGCAGTTTCACCGGGACAGGGTGGGCCGGGAATCAGCCCCAGCATTTT,CASSFTGTGWAGNQPQHF
TRBD2,TRBV18,TRBJ2-7,.,TGTGCCAGCTCACAATCTAGCGGGAGAAGTCCCTACGAGCAGTACTTC,CASSQSSGRSPYEQYF
.,TRBV6-5,TRBJ1-1,.,TGTGCCAGCAGTCCGCCGACAGGGAACACTGAAGCTTTCTTT,CASSPPTGNTEAFF
TRBD1,TRBV5-4,TRBJ1-1,.,TGTGCCAGCAGCTGGGGACAGGGCGAGGCTTTCTTT,CASSWGQGEAFF
TRBD1,TRBV4-2,TRBJ2-7,.,TGTGCCAGCAGCCCCGGGACAGTCTACGAGCAGTACTTC,CASSPGTVYEQYF
TRBD1,TRBV5-8,TRBJ2-4,few,TGTGCCAGCAGCTTAGGACAGGGACAAAACATTCAGTACTTC,CASSLGQGQNIQYF
.,TRBV19,TRBJ1-4,few,TGTGCCAGTAAACAGCGGGAAACTAATGAAAAACTGTTTTTT,CASKQRETNEKLFF
.,TRBV6-2/TRBV6-3,TRBJ1-3,.,TGTGCCAGCAGTTACTCATGGAGTTTCAACACCATATATTTT,CASSYSWSFNTIYF
.,TRBV2,TRBJ2-7,.,TGTGCCAGCAGCCGAGACAGAACCTACGAGCAGTACTTC,CASSRDRTYEQYF
TRBD1,TRBV27,TRBJ2-4,.,TGTGCCAGCAGTTTGAGTGGGACAGGGGGCTCCAAAAACATTCAGTACTTC,CASSLSGTGGSKNIQYF